These T cell receptor beta chains were read from a single sample in a study of spatial heterogeneity in lung cancer. TCRdb independently ran MiXCR on the 5' RACE reads; one entry per CDR3 protein. The sample includes about 7,200 distinct CDR3 sequences, around 10% of them seen just once. The sample was lung tumor tissue, taken at surgery. The receptor source for this set is a female donor with early-stage non-small cell lung cancer. Both conserved end residues are trimmed from each CDR3.

V gene	J gene	CDR3 protein
TRBV9	TRBJ2-7	ASSVRTHHEQY
TRBV28	TRBJ2-5	ASSLWGRGQETQY
TRBV5-1	TRBJ1-2	ASSPDRMNYGYT
TRBV10-2	TRBJ2-5	ASKGTGGAETQY
TRBV4-3	TRBJ2-5	ASSLKTVEETQY
TRBV6-6	TRBJ2-5	ASRKTGEETQY
TRBV20-1	TRBJ2-7	SARERRGLAGEYEQY
TRBV7-3	TRBJ2-2	ASSLTRGADTGELF
TRBV6-6	TRBJ1-6	ASSPGQGVLPLH
TRBV13	TRBJ2-3	ASSTLAGYFTDTQY
TRBV9	TRBJ2-5	ASSVARRAGGLETQY
TRBV30	TRBJ2-3	AWSFSGNAGDTQY
TRBV7-2	TRBJ1-3	ASSPQTVSGNTIY
TRBV9	TRBJ1-1	ASSKKGDTEAF
TRBV2	TRBJ1-1	ASREGGEAF
TRBV7-9	TRBJ2-2	ASSLAGRTGELF
TRBV11-3	TRBJ2-1	ASSLGLAGGSYNEQF
TRBV28	TRBJ2-7	ASNPAPGQGAPYEQY
TRBV5-5	TRBJ2-5	ASSSSTLRRETQY
TRBV5-1	TRBJ2-3	ASSLVNRDTDTQY
TRBV4-1	TRBJ1-5	ASSQSVNSNQPQH
TRBV29-1	TRBJ2-7	RVYGTGGPKVPYEQY
TRBV29-1	TRBJ2-7	SVETDTTYEQY
TRBV20-1	TRBJ1-2	SARKTGGIVDGYT
TRBV4-2	TRBJ2-7	ASSLSLGDSTYEQY
TRBV7-8	TRBJ1-4	ASSLAADSDKLF
TRBV7-2	TRBJ1-5	ASSLSPNQPQH
TRBV12-3/TRBV12-4	TRBJ1-1	ASSPGPATEAF
TRBV7-3	TRBJ1-1	ASSSTGTRRMNTEAF
TRBV3-1	TRBJ2-3	ASSALESTDTQY
TRBV29-1	TRBJ2-6	SAVDTGGNSGANVLT
TRBV12-3/TRBV12-4	TRBJ2-3	ASSSYRDRPTDTQY
TRBV7-2	TRBJ1-1	ASSSRGWGNTEAF
TRBV5-1	TRBJ2-3	ASSLAGFPDTQY
TRBV10-2	TRBJ1-2	ASGGYRQGVNYGYT
TRBV20-1	TRBJ1-2	SAPPGGRGNYGYT
TRBV6-2/TRBV6-3	TRBJ1-1	ASRQFSTEAF
TRBV20-1	TRBJ2-3	SASVLLTDTQY
TRBV12-3/TRBV12-4	TRBJ2-1	ASSSGIGQF
TRBV6-5	TRBJ2-3	ASSYRGPHADTQY
TRBV11-3	TRBJ2-1	ASSSWTSGGRGNEQF
TRBV5-1	TRBJ2-5	ASSRGTSGAETQY
TRBV3-1	TRBJ2-1	ASSRRDLGDEQF
TRBV6-6	TRBJ2-7	ASSYWGQGDEQY